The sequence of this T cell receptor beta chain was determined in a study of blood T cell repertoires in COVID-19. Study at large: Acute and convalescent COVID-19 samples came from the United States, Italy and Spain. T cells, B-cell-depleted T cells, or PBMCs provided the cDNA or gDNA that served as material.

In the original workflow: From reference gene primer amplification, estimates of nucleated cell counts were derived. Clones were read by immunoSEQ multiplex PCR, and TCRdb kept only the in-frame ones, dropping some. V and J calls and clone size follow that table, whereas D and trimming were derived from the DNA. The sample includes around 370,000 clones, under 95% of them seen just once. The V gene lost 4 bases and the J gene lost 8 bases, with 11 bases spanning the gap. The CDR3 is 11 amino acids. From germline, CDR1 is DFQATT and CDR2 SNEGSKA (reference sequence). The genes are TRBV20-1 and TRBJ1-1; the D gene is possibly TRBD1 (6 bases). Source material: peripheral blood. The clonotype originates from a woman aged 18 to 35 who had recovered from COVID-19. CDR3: CSATRGWEAFF. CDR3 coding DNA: TGCAGTGCTACCAGGGGTTGGGAAGCTTTCTTT.